This T cell receptor beta chain stems from a study of blood T cell repertoires in COVID-19. Background on the study: There were acute and convalescent COVID-19 samples, and they came from the United States, Italy and Spain. PBMCs, B-cell-depleted T cells, or T cells were the source of the cDNA or gDNA that made up the material.

Germline assignment: CDR1 MNHEY and CDR2 SMNVEV (reference sequence). The CDR3 length is 15 residues. Between the trimmed V and J ends, which lost 0 bases and 4 bases, there was a span of 10 bases. As handled by the study authors: Counts of nucleated cells, estimated from reference gene primer amplification, were obtained. Here immunoSEQ multiplex PCR was the method, and the copy in TCRdb shows in-frame clones only, minus some. The V and J calls and clone size come from that table; D and trimming were worked out from the DNA. The table includes around 130,000 clones, less than 90% detected once. This TCR came from a young woman who had recovered from COVID-19. The sequenced material came from peripheral blood. This sequence joins TRBV27 and TRBJ1-3; D is possibly TRBD1 (5 bases). The CDR3 region has the DNA TGTGCCAGCAGTTTATCAGGGGCAGGGGGAAACACCATATATTTT. It yields the protein CASSLSGAGGNTIYF.